The following is a TCR beta chain sequence with its context. This receptor's antigen is unknown. Given a much more abundant clone one base away, this may be a read error. Measured from the cysteine to the phenylalanine, the CDR3 is 16 residues long. Only the CDR3 portion is preserved as DNA: 48 bases, with reading frame beginning at the first base. Per the germline V gene, SGHAT is the CDR1 and FQNNGV is the CDR2. Library preparation used 5' RACE. The sequencer was a NextSeq 500. The TCR library protocol attached a unique molecular identifier to each TCR cDNA molecule to allow correction of PCR and sequencing errors. Per the authors' processing: TCR identification, UMI-based error correction and CDR3 extraction were performed with Decombinator tools. TCRs above a frequency of 2 per 1,000, corresponding to the top 1% of the tumor frequency distribution, were defined as expanded. Renyi diversity was calculated using the R vegan package after each repertoire was subsampled 100 times to 5,000 TCRs. CDR3 similarity networks were built from amino acid triplet string-kernel similarity, connecting CDR3s with pairwise similarity above 0.82. TCRdb cleaned the public reads at Q25 with fastp, built clones with MiXCR and kept in-frame beta chains. Identical CDR3 proteins give one entry, which carries the most common genes and DNA. The V and J calls were not made by the authors but by TCRdb's processing. The sample contains over 40,000 distinct CDR3 sequences, 12% of them found a single time. The leading ten clones occupy under 35% of the sample.

The data were taken from a study of spatial heterogeneity in lung cancer (dated by TCRdb to between 2017 and 2020). With respect to the entire study: Donors were under 95 patients with early-stage, untreated non-small cell lung cancer from the lung TRACERx cohort. Nonsynonymous mutation counts, determined by whole-exome sequencing of tumor tissue, were related to TCR repertoire features. Both alpha and beta chains were TCR-sequenced in samples taken at surgery, namely 220 tumor regions, approximately 66 matched nontumor lung samples and around 53 PBMC samples. In the raw uncorrected reads, each unique combination of TCR and UMI appeared more than ten times on average. In non-small cell lung cancer, the study made a quantitative comparison of TCR alpha and beta repertoires among multiple tumor regions, matched nontumor lung and blood. Follow-up PBMC samples were sequenced whenever available, with the median time to follow-up being 2 to 3 years after resection. Beta-chain transcripts were consistently detected in greater numbers than alpha-chain transcripts, which likely reflected higher beta-chain transcript abundance. Summary of the overall study and its limitations: Additional single-cell paired TCR alpha and beta sequencing was considered necessary to confirm, at a functional level, the hypothesis that regional TCRs recognize regional mutations. Comparisons of baseline and follow-up blood repertoires included only around 13 patients. Ubiquitous expanded tumor TCRs were detected in blood more often at tumor resection than at routine follow-up.

This sample's time point label indicates: blood at routine non-recurrence follow-up after resection. Without any cell sorting, TCR sequencing was performed on whole RNA extracted either from tumor and nontumor lung tissue or from cryopreserved PBMC samples. Only patients with enough RNA available from two or more tumor regions were chosen for TCR sequencing. The sequence came from a male donor with early-stage non-small cell lung cancer. The V and J genes are TRBV11-2 and TRBJ2-3; the junction holds 12 bases that match TRBD2. Sequenced here: PBMCs, sampled at follow-up. Here the CDR3 is given as CVSSLLLAGGRDTQYF. The DNA sequence is TGTGTCAGCAGCTTACTACTAGCGGGGGGACGGGATACGCAGTATTTT.